The clone carrying this T cell receptor (beta chain) occurred a few times. The CDR3 spans 15 residues. Per germline, CDR1 SGHNT and CDR2 YYREEE (reference sequence). Germline trimming cut 4 bases from V and 6 bases from J; bases unmatched to any gene: 9. The record originates from a study of regulatory T cells in long-lasting Graves disease. Arm-PCR with iRepertoire HTBI primers amplified the CDR3 regions for these TCR beta libraries. TCRdb recomputed calls from the multiplex PCR reads with MiXCR, one row per CDR3 protein. The sample contains a few hundred thousand distinct CDR3 sequences, around 20% of which appear only once. Time point given: persistent/refractory GD, antithyroid drugs over 5 years with positive TRAb. There was RNA extracted from PBMCs, and the TCR library was made from it.

The specimen was peripheral blood mononuclear cells (PBMCs), collected when the disease was refractory, from a patient treated with antithyroid drugs. The J gene is TRBJ2-2, the V gene TRBV5-4; 7 bases fit TRBD2. This clonotype was sampled from a female donor with Graves disease. The CDR3 loop is CASSLGGRRPGELFF. The CDR3, as DNA: TGTGCCAGCAGCCTGGGCGGGAGAAGGCCCGGGGAGCTGTTTTTT.